What follows describes a single TCR beta chain. The target antigen is unknown. This entry is derived from a study of blood T cells in healthy people across ages. Regarding the study as a whole: What prevented conclusive comparison of naive and antigen-experienced cells was that PBMCs were unsorted.

Donors ranged from roughly 6 to 90 years old and were healthy Caucasians in Russia. Extractions gave at least 5.5 micrograms of total RNA per sample. Next came a second PCR, run for about 6 to 12 cycles, which used a sample-barcoded 5' primer along with a J-beta primer mix. Through a template-switch adaptor with 12 random nucleotides, each cDNA molecule received a tag. TCRdb re-called the 5' RACE reads through MiXCR, storing one row per CDR3 protein. The table has fewer than 900,000 distinct CDR3 sequences, roughly 35% seen once. The source material was blood. The origin of this receptor is a man aged 18 to 30 in good health.

The CDR3 DNA reads TGTGCCAGCAGCCTACCGACATCTTGGGATACGCAGTATTTT. This gives the protein CASSLPTSWDTQYF. V and J are TRBV7-2 and TRBJ2-3; D is unresolved. Between the trimmed V and J ends, which lost 5 bases and 6 bases, there was a span of 15 bases. The CDR3 sequence is 14 residues long. CDR1 SGHTA and CDR2 FQGNSA come from the germline V gene.